This T cell receptor (beta chain) stems from a study of blood T cell repertoires in COVID-19. Overall study: Whether acute or convalescent, the COVID-19 samples came from the United States, Italy and Spain. PBMCs, B-cell-depleted T cells, or T cells provided the cDNA or gDNA that made up the material.

The CDR3 spans 17 residues. Losses at the gene ends were 5 bases for V and 5 bases for J; bases not matched to a gene: 10. Germline V gene data show CDR1 as SEHNR and CDR2 as FQNEAQ (reference sequence). Enrollment of patients from Seattle took place during active infection, with longitudinal follow-up. Source study methods: From reference gene primer amplification, estimates of nucleated cell counts were derived. The protocol was immunoSEQ multiplex PCR, while the TCRdb copy is restricted to in-frame clones and leaves out a portion. V, J and clone size reflect that table, while D and trimming were determined from the DNA. This sample has 250,000 to 350,000 clones; roughly 83% occur once, and the top ten carry more than 1.2%.

V gene TRBV7-9 combines with J gene TRBJ2-7, with 15 bases aligning to TRBD2. The sequenced material came from peripheral blood. The TCR sequence derives from a human donor with COVID-19, enrolled during active disease. The donor label of this sample is uncertain. The CDR3 loop reads CASSPGLAGGHGDEQYF. In nucleotides, the CDR3 is TGTGCCAGCAGCCCTGGACTAGCGGGAGGGCACGGTGACGAGCAGTACTTC.